The 5 T cell receptor beta chains below were found in one sample sequenced in a study of blood T cell repertoires in COVID-19. Measured with immunoSEQ multiplex PCR; TCRdb has only the in-frame clones, and not every one. This sample carries around 380,000 clones, about 80% of them seen once, and the ten largest clones take 0.85% to 1.3%. The sample comprised peripheral blood. These receptors all stem from a human donor with acute or convalescent COVID-19. The donor label of this sample is uncertain.

V usage is TRBV28 and J usage is TRBJ1-2; the D is unclear. The germline V and J ends were trimmed by 7 bases and 3 bases, with 9 bases remaining between them. Per the germline V gene, CDR1 is MDHEN and CDR2 is SYDVKM. CDR3 length: 12 amino acids. The CDR3 DNA follows: TGTGCCAGCACAGACACTGACTATGGCTACACCTTC. Translated: CASTDTDYGYTF.

The chain joins TRBV28 to TRBJ1-6; D may be TRBD1 (6 bases). The CDR3 spans 13 residues. Germline V lookup: CDR1 MDHEN, CDR2 SYDVKM. The V end lost 8 bases, the J end lost 8 bases, and 13 bases lay between the germline ends. This CDR3 is CASQYPGDSPLHF. CDR3 bases: TGTGCCAGCCAGTACCCAGGGGATTCACCCCTCCACTTT.

In this sample, this clone turned up a few times. V and J are TRBV10-3 and TRBJ1-1; 7 bases align to TRBD1. The ends lost 3 bases at V and 3 bases at J; junction bases unmatched: 1. The CDR3 has 13 amino acids. The V gene's germline CDR1 is ENHRY and CDR2 SYGVKD. The CDR3 is CAISDRGHTEAFF. The CDR3 nucleotides read TGTGCCATCAGTGATAGGGGGCACACTGAAGCTTTCTTT.

This CDR3 is CATSSAGTGTYGYTF. CDR3 DNA sequence: TGTGCCACCAGCAGCGCCGGGACAGGTACCTATGGCTACACCTTC. The V and J genes are TRBV15 and TRBJ1-2, with 8 bases that match TRBD1. The germline V gene encodes CDR1 LNHNV and CDR2 YYDKDF (reference sequence). The J segment lost 4 bases and the V segment lost 3 bases, leaving 7 bases of the junction unmatched. The CDR3 runs 15 residues.

At least ten counts were recorded for this clone. The rearrangement links TRBV30 to TRBJ1-1; D not resolved. There are 14 residues in the CDR3. Germline V gene lookup returns CDR1 GTSNPN and CDR2 SVGIG (reference sequence). With 2 bases removed from V and 1 base from J, the gap between germline ends came to 11 bases. This chain's CDR3 is CAWSWLPGNTEAFF. DNA of the CDR3: TGTGCCTGGAGTTGGCTCCCAGGGAACACTGAAGCTTTCTTT.